This T cell receptor (beta chain) was recorded in a study of blood T cell repertoires in COVID-19. Sequencing was performed with immunoSEQ multiplex PCR; in TCRdb, only in-frame clones are kept and a portion is missing. This table has about 120,000 clones, around 80% appearing once. J lost 3 bases, V lost 1 base, and 3 bases had no gene match. The V gene's germline CDR1 is SGHTA and CDR2 FQGNSA. CDR3 length: 17 amino acids. The sequencing input was peripheral blood. The TCR sequence derives from a woman of 80 years or more with acute or convalescent COVID-19. The chain recombines TRBV7-2 with TRBJ2-3, with 14 positions matching TRBD2. The CDR3 DNA sequence: TGTGCCAGCAGCTTAGTGGGGACTAGCGGGGGAACAGATACGCAGTATTTT. This translates into CASSLVGTSGGTDTQYF.